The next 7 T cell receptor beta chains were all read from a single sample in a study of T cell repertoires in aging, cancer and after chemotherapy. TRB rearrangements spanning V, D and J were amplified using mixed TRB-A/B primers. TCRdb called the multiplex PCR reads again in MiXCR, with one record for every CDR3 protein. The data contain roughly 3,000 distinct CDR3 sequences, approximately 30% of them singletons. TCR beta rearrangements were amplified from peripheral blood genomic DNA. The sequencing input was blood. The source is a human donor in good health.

The CDR3 nucleotides are TGCGCCAGCAGCCAAAGGCCCTCCTACGAGCAGTACTTC. Translating gives CASSQRPSYEQYF. V gene TRBV5-1 combines with J gene TRBJ2-7; no firm D call. V lost 4 bases, J lost 0 bases, and 8 bases lay in between. The CDR3 consists of 13 residues. In germline, CDR1 is SGHRS, CDR2 YFSETQ.

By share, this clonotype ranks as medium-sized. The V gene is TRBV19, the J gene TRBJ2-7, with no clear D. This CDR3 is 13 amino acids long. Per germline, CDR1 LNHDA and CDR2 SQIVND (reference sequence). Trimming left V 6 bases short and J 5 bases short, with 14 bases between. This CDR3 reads CASSPSIAHEQYF. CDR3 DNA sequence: TGTGCCAGTAGCCCATCCATAGCCCACGAGCAGTACTTC.

The CDR3: CSARGLAGSGELFF. In nucleotides, the CDR3 is TGCAGTGCCCGGGGACTAGCGGGATCCGGGGAGCTGTTTTTT. The chain has TRBV20-1 and TRBJ2-2; the match to TRBD2 covers 13 bases. Per the germline V gene, CDR1 is DFQATT and CDR2 is SNEGSKA (reference sequence). V lost 6 bases, J lost 6 bases, and 4 bases stayed unmatched. There are 14 residues in the CDR3.

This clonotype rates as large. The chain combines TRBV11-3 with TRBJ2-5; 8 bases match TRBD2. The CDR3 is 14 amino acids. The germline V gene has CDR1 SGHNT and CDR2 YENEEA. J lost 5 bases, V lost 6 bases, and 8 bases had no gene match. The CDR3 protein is CASSSSGTRETQYF. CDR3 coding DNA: TGTGCCAGCAGTAGTAGCGGGACCCGTGAGACCCAGTACTTC.

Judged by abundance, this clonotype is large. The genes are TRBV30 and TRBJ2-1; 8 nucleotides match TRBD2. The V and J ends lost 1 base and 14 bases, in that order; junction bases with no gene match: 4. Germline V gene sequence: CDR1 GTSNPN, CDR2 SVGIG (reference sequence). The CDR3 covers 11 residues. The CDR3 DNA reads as TGTGCCTGGAGTGCAGCGGGAGAGGAGTTCTTC. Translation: CAWSAAGEEFF.

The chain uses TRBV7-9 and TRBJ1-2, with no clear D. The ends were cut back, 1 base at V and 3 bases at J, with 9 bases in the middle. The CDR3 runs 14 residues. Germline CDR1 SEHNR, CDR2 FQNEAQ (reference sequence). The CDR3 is CASSLDGQDYGYTF. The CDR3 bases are TGTGCCAGCAGCTTAGATGGTCAGGACTATGGCTACACCTTC.

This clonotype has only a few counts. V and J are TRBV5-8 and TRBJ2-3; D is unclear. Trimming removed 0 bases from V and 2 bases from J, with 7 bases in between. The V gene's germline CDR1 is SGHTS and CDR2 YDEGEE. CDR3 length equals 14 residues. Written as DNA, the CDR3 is TGTGCCAGCAGCTTGGCAGAGTACACAGATACGCAGTATTTT. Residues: CASSLAEYTDTQYF.